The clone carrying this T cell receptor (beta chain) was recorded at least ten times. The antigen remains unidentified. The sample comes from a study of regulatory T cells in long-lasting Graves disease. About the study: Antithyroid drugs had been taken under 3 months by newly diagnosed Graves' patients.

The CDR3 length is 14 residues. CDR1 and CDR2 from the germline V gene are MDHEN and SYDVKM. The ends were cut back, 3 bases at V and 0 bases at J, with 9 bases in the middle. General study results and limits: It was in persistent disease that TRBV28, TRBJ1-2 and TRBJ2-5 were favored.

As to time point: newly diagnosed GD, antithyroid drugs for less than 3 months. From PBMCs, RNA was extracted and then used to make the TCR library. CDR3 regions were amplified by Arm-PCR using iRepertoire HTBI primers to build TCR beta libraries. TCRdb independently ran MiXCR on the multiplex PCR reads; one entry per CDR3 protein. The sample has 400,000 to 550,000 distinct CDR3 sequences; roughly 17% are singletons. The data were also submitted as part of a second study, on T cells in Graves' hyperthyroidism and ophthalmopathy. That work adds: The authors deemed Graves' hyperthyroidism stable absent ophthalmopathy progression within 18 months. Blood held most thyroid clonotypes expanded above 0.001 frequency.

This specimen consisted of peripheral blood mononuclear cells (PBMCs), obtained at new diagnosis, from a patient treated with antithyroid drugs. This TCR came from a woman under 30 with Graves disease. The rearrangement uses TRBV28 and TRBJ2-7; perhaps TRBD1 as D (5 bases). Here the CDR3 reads CASSFHRSSYEQYF. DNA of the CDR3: TGTGCCAGCAGTTTCCACAGGAGCTCCTACGAGCAGTACTTC.